These 5 T cell receptor beta chains were sequenced from one sample in a study of Ad26.COV2.S vaccination and SARS-CoV-2 variants. The table came from immunoSEQ multiplex PCR; TCRdb's copy has only in-frame clones and leaves some out. The sample lists about 680,000 clones, around 92% occurring once. Treatment given: 19 received Ad26.COV2.S at low or high dose, single or two shots; 5 received placebo; per-sample allocation not given. Samples analyzed were those drawn on day 63 after the first vaccine or placebo injection. The input for sequencing was peripheral blood, taken in a trial of Ad26.COV2.S vaccine versus placebo. Every receptor here comes from a person between 18 and 65 years old who received the Ad26.COV2.S COVID-19 vaccine or a placebo.

The rearrangement links TRBV30 to TRBJ1-1; D is unclear. Germline values: CDR1 GTSNPN, CDR2 SVGIG (reference sequence). This CDR3 comprises 13 residues. With 1 base removed from V and 5 bases from J, the gap between germline ends came to 11 bases. The CDR3 loop is CAWSGQRATEAFF. In DNA, the CDR3 is TGTGCCTGGAGTGGCCAGAGGGCTACTGAAGCTTTCTTT.

This clone showed up just once. This chain links TRBV5-1 with TRBJ1-1, with D perhaps TRBD1 (6 bases). Trimming stripped 5 bases from V and 2 bases from J, with 13 bases between. This CDR3 is built from 14 residues. CDR1 is SGHRS, CDR2 YFSETQ, per germline. The CDR3: CASRLDSHNTEAFF. The CDR3 coding sequence is TGCGCCAGCAGACTGGACAGCCATAACACTGAAGCTTTCTTT.

This rearrangement joins TRBV6-5 to TRBJ1-1; TRBD1 matches 7 bases. The germline CDR1 and CDR2 sequences are MNHEY and SVGAGI. J gave up 5 bases and V 8 bases, and 11 bases lay outside the gene matches. This CDR3 has 14 residues. The chain's CDR3 is CASRRQGPETEAFF. DNA for the CDR3: TGTGCCAGCCGCCGACAGGGCCCGGAGACTGAAGCTTTCTTT.

On this clone: Other DNA sequences in the sample encode the same CDR3. In DNA, the CDR3 is TGTGCCAGCAGCGGGGACTCCTACGAGCAGTACTTC. Its translation: CASSGDSYEQYF. This chain connects TRBV9 to TRBJ2-7; D is unresolved. Germline values: CDR1 SGDLS, CDR2 YYNGEE. The CDR3 runs 12 residues. V was trimmed by 3 bases and J by 0 bases, leaving 4 bases between them.

The CDR3 bases are TGCGCCAGCAGCTCGGTAGGGAGCCGACTGCCTTCCGGGACACTCAAAAGACTCAATCAGCCCCAGCATTTT. Translated, it gives CASSSVGSRLPSGTLKRLNQPQHF. The genes are TRBV5-1 and TRBJ1-5; tentatively, D is TRBD1 (6 bases). This CDR3 is built from 24 residues. CDR1 and CDR2 from the germline V gene are SGHRS and YFSETQ. V lost 3 bases to trimming and J lost 3 bases, with 40 bases between them.